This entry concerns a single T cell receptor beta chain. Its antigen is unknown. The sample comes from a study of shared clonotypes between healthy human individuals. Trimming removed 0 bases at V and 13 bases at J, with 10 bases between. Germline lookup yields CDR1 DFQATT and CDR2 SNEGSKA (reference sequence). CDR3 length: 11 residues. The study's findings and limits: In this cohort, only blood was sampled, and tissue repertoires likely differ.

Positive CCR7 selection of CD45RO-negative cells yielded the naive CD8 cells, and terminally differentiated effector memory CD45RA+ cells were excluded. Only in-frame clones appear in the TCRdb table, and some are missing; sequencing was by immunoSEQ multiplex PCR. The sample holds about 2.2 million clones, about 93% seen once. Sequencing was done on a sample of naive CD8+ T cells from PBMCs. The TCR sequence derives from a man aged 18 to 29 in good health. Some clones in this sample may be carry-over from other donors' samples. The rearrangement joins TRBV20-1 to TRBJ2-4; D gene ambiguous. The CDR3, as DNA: TGCAGTGCTAGAGACCCGATGGTACAGTACTTC. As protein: CSARDPMVQYF.